This TCR beta chain was captured by sequencing in a study of blood T cell repertoires in COVID-19. Whole-study context: COVID-19 samples from acute and convalescent phases originated in the United States, Italy and Spain. In each case, the material was cDNA or gDNA derived from T cells, B-cell-depleted T cells, or PBMCs.

The ends lost 6 bases at V and 16 bases at J; junction bases unmatched: 14. The CDR3 length is 13 residues. Methods used by the authors: Amplification of reference gene primers provided the estimated nucleated cell counts. Here immunoSEQ multiplex PCR was the method, and the copy in TCRdb shows in-frame clones only, minus some. V and J calls and clone size are as listed in that table; D and trimming were resolved from the DNA. The top ten hold around 1.3% of the sample, which has 100,000 to 130,000 clones, under 95% seen once. Only a few counts were recorded for this clone. Sequencing input: peripheral blood. The genes are TRBV12-3 or TRBV12-4 and TRBJ2-1; 8 positions match TRBD2. The source is a woman aged 25 to 45 with acute or convalescent COVID-19. CDR3 residues: CASRRISGGGVFF. In DNA, the CDR3 is TGTGCCAGCAGACGAATAAGCGGGGGAGGGGTATTCTTC.